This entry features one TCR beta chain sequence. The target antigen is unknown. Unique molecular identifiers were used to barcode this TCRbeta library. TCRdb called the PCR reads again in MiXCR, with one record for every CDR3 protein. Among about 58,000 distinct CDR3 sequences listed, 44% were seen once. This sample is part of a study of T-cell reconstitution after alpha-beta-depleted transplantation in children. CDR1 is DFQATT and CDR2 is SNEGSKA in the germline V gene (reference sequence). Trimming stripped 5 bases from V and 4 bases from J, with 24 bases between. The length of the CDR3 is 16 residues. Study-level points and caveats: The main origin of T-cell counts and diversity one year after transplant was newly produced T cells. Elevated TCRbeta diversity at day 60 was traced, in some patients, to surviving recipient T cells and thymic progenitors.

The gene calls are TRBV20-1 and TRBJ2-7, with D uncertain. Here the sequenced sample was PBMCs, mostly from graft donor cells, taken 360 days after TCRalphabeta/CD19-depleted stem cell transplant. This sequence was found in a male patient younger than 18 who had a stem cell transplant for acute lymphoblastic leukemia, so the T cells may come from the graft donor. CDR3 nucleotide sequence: TGCAGTGCTCACGAAACCGAGGATTCCTCAGGTTACGAGCAGTACTTC. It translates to CSAHETEDSSGYEQYF.